This entry concerns a single TCR beta chain. Its antigen is currently unknown. Donors in the study were healthy people who gave bone marrow. The source of the sample is a study of cytomegalovirus exposure and HLA in healthy donors. Study-wide findings and caveats: The classifier reportedly diagnosed cytomegalovirus status with high specificity and sensitivity.

With 60 Vbeta and 13 Jbeta primers, the PCR was carried out. The data were produced by immunoSEQ multiplex PCR, yet TCRdb's version contains in-frame clones alone and is incomplete. This repertoire comprises about 200,000 clones; its ten largest clones make up around 1.1%. Germline values: CDR1 SGHKS, CDR2 YYEKEE (reference sequence). This CDR3 is built from 16 residues. Trimming shortened V by 0 bases and J by 7 bases, and 20 bases separated the two germline ends. This clonotype was obtained from a girl aged 2 to 10 in good health and CMV-seropositive. Sequencing was done on a sample of PBMCs. The V call is TRBV5-5, the J call TRBJ2-7; D possibly corresponds to TRBD1 (5 bases). This CDR3 reads CASSLEGISIRGEQYF. The CDR3 DNA reads as TGTGCCAGCAGCTTGGAGGGGATCAGTATCCGTGGTGAGCAGTACTTC.